Presented here are 26 T cell receptor beta chains from one specimen sequenced in a study of blood T cell repertoires in COVID-19. This table comes from immunoSEQ multiplex PCR, and its TCRdb copy is limited to in-frame clones, with some not included. This table has about 170,000 clones, around 84% appearing once. The sequenced sample consisted of peripheral blood. These TCRs come from a woman of 80 years or more with COVID-19, enrolled during active disease.

The chain has TRBV7-8 and TRBJ1-1; possibly TRBD1 for D (5 bases). The CDR3 has 14 residues. The V gene lost 4 bases and the J gene lost 4 bases, with 13 bases spanning the gap. Germline V gene sequence: CDR1 SGHVS, CDR2 FQNEAQ. CDR3 sequence (DNA): TGTGCCAGCAGCTCCCAGGGCTCTTCCACTGAAGCTTTCTTT. Amino acid sequence: CASSSQGSSTEAFF.

The chain links TRBV9 to TRBJ2-2; TRBD2 matches 13 bases. Germline V gene data show CDR1 as SGDLS and CDR2 as YYNGEE. The ends lost 0 bases at V and 4 bases at J; junction bases unmatched: 6. CDR3 length: 18 residues. The CDR3, as DNA: TGTGCCAGCAGCGTAGAACTAGCGGGAGGGCCAACCACCGGGGAGCTGTTTTTT. It translates to CASSVELAGGPTTGELFF.

The gene calls are TRBV27 and TRBJ1-2; D unclear. Germline assignment: CDR1 MNHEY and CDR2 SMNVEV (reference sequence). The CDR3 covers 15 residues. The V and J ends lost 5 bases and 0 bases respectively, with 13 bases between them. DNA for the CDR3: TGTGCCAGCAGTGCCCAGCCGGGATCTAACTATGGCTACACCTTC. It translates to CASSAQPGSNYGYTF.

The genes are TRBV5-1 and TRBJ2-3, with 11 nucleotides matching TRBD1. After removal of 4 bases from V and 4 bases from J, the junction contained 8 bases not matched to a gene. The CDR3 spans 16 residues. Germline V gene lookup returns CDR1 SGHRS and CDR2 YFSETQ. In DNA, the CDR3 is TGCGCCAGCAGCCCGGTCGGGACAGGGGGTTCAGATACGCAGTATTTT. It specifies CASSPVGTGGSDTQYF.

The chain employs TRBV9 and TRBJ2-3; 10 nucleotides line up with TRBD2. V shed 0 bases, J shed 0 bases, and the junction held 10 bases outside the gene matches. Per germline, CDR1 SGDLS and CDR2 YYNGEE. This CDR3 region has 19 residues. CDR3 in amino acids: CASSVGPREREGSTDTQYF. CDR3 nucleotides: TGTGCCAGCAGCGTAGGGCCGAGGGAGCGGGAGGGAAGCACAGATACGCAGTATTTT.

The chain uses TRBV10-3 and TRBJ2-1, with 9 bases aligning to TRBD1. The CDR3 contains 15 residues. The germline V gene has CDR1 ENHRY and CDR2 SYGVKD. The V gene end was trimmed by 6 bases and the J gene end by 7 bases; junction bases not matched to a gene: 10. The CDR3 here is CAIRDRGSRRNEQFF. In nucleotides, the CDR3 is TGTGCCATCAGGGACAGGGGATCTCGGAGGAATGAGCAGTTCTTC.

Regarding this clone: The same CDR3 can be traced to other DNA sequences in this sample. The chain links TRBV6-2 or TRBV6-3 to TRBJ1-2; no clear D gene. Deletions cut 2 bases from V and 5 bases from J, with 6 bases between. Germline assignment: CDR1 MNHEY and CDR2 SVGEGT. The CDR3 has 12 residues. The CDR3 DNA is TGTGCCAGCAGTTACACGGGGTATGGCTACACCTTC. Protein sequence: CASSYTGYGYTF.

V gene TRBV13 combines with J gene TRBJ2-7; maybe TRBD1 (6 bases). Germline V CDR1 and CDR2: PRHDT, FYEKMQ (reference sequence). CDR3 length: 15 residues. The V end was cut by 4 bases, the J end by 0 bases, with 13 bases between. CDR3 sequence (DNA): TGTGCCAGCAGCTCCGGACAGCGAAGCTCCTACGAGCAGTACTTC. Its translation: CASSSGQRSSYEQYF.

This chain connects TRBV7-9 to TRBJ2-3; 7 bases line up with TRBD1. After removal of 5 bases from V and 4 bases from J, the junction contained 9 bases not matched to a gene. Germline V CDR1 and CDR2: SEHNR, FQNEAQ (reference sequence). The CDR3 contains 15 residues. CDR3 nucleotides: TGTGCCAGCAGCCCTGGACAGGCAGCGGCAGATACGCAGTATTTT. It specifies CASSPGQAAADTQYF.

The gene calls are TRBV18 and TRBJ1-4, with unresolved D. Trimming took 6 bases from V and 3 from J, leaving 8 bases between them. This CDR3 has 13 residues. The germline CDR1 and CDR2 sequences are KGHSH and LQKENI. CDR3 sequence (DNA): TGTGCCAGCTCCGGGATCCCTAATGAAAAACTGTTTTTT. Encoded protein: CASSGIPNEKLFF.

The genes are TRBV7-6 and TRBJ2-7; 7 bases are a match to TRBD2. The length of the CDR3 is 15 residues. CDR1 SGHVS and CDR2 FNYEAQ come from the germline V gene. V shed 2 bases and J 4 bases; nucleotides not matched to a gene: 8. CDR3 amino acids: CASSLFPSGEYEQYF. The CDR3 region has the DNA TGTGCCAGCAGCTTATTTCCTAGCGGAGAATACGAGCAGTACTTC.

The chain recombines TRBV29-1 with TRBJ1-2, with D tentatively TRBD1 (6 bases). Germline CDR1 is SQVTM and CDR2 is ANQGSEA. V lost 6 bases, J lost 7 bases, and 12 bases lay in between. The length of the CDR3 is 11 residues. In DNA, the CDR3 is TGCAGCGTAGCAGGGGTCGCTGGCTACACCTTC. The encoded protein is CSVAGVAGYTF.

This chain uses TRBV19 with TRBJ1-5; 9 bases map to TRBD1. Trimming took 0 bases from V and 7 from J; bases not matched to a gene: 4. Germline V gene data show CDR1 as LNHDA and CDR2 as SQIVND (reference sequence). The CDR3 has 15 residues. Here the CDR3 reads CASSIDLQGAQPQHF. DNA of the CDR3: TGTGCCAGTAGTATAGACTTACAGGGGGCGCAGCCCCAGCATTTT.

This clone was detected only once. The rearrangement links TRBV5-4 to TRBJ2-7; 7 bases are a match to TRBD1. Germline assignment: CDR1 SGHNT and CDR2 YYREEE (reference sequence). CDR3 length: 14 amino acids. Losses at the gene ends were 4 bases for V and 3 bases for J; bases not matched to a gene: 7. This CDR3 reads CASSPPGQNYEQYF. CDR3 DNA: TGTGCCAGCAGCCCGCCGGGACAGAACTACGAGCAGTACTTC.

J is TRBJ1-6 and V is TRBV28; D gene unclear. Trimming removed 6 bases at V and 0 bases at J, with 9 bases between. Germline values: CDR1 MDHEN, CDR2 SYDVKM. The length of the CDR3 is 15 residues. Here the CDR3 reads CASSRRSSYNSPLHF. CDR3 bases: TGTGCCAGCAGCCGAAGGAGCTCCTATAATTCACCCCTCCACTTT. The entire variable domain, with the rest obtained from reference TRBV28 and TRBJ1-6, is as follows: DVKVTQSSRYLVKRTGEKVFLECVQDMDHENMFWYRQDPGLGLRLIYFSYDVKMKEKGDIPEGYSVSREKKERFSLILESASTNQTSMYLCASSRRSSYNSPLHFGNGTRLTVT.

The rearrangement uses TRBV6-5 and TRBJ2-1, with 11 bases fitting TRBD2. The CDR3 is 14 amino acids. Germline V lookup: CDR1 MNHEY, CDR2 SVGAGI. The J segment lost 6 bases and the V segment lost 6 bases, leaving 4 bases of the junction unmatched. The CDR3 region is CASRATSGSNEQFF. The CDR3 DNA reads as TGTGCCAGCAGGGCAACTAGCGGGAGCAATGAGCAGTTCTTC.

The chain links TRBV5-8 to TRBJ2-5, with D possibly TRBD1 on 6 matching bases. The V gene's germline CDR1 is SGHTS and CDR2 YDEGEE. The CDR3 is 14 residues long. The germline V and J ends were trimmed by 4 bases and 1 base, with 11 bases remaining between them. The CDR3 loop reads CASSAQDSQETQYF. As DNA, the CDR3 is TGTGCCAGCAGCGCTCAGGACAGCCAAGAGACCCAGTACTTC.

This clone came up once. The rearrangement joins TRBV7-9 to TRBJ1-5, with D uncertain. This CDR3 is 15 amino acids long. V dropped 5 bases and J dropped 3 bases, with 14 bases sitting between them. Germline values: CDR1 SEHNR, CDR2 FQNEAQ (reference sequence). The CDR3 DNA is TGTGCCAGCAGCCCTGGATCGGGTTACAATCAGCCCCAGCATTTT. Translated, it gives CASSPGSGYNQPQHF.

V and J are TRBV10-3 and TRBJ2-1; TRBD2 aligns across 9 bases. In germline, CDR1 is ENHRY, CDR2 SYGVKD. This CDR3 has 14 amino acids. J gave up 5 bases and V 8 bases, and 7 bases lay outside the gene matches. Here the CDR3 DNA reads TGTGCCATCCGTTCGACTAGCGGTCACAATGAGCAGTTCTTC. Translated, it gives CAIRSTSGHNEQFF.

This chain joins TRBV10-2 and TRBJ2-7; 7 bases agree with TRBD2. The CDR3 sequence is 14 residues long. After removal of 5 bases from V and 0 bases from J, the junction contained 4 bases not matched to a gene. Germline V gives CDR1 WSHSY, CDR2 SAAADI. CDR3 in amino acids: CASSTSGNSYEQYF. CDR3 nucleotides: TGCGCCAGCAGTACCAGCGGGAACTCCTACGAGCAGTACTTC.

The gene calls are TRBV6-2 or TRBV6-3 and TRBJ2-1, with 8 bases aligning to TRBD2. The ends lost 6 bases at V and 7 bases at J; junction bases unmatched: 17. Per germline, CDR1 MNHEY and CDR2 SVGEGT. CDR3 length: 17 residues. This CDR3 reads CASSPTARTSPMNEQFF. CDR3 DNA: TGTGCCAGCAGCCCAACCGCAAGGACTAGCCCTATGAATGAGCAGTTCTTC.

This clone showed up just a few times. The J gene is TRBJ1-2, the V gene TRBV19; unclear D gene. Per the germline V gene, CDR1 is LNHDA and CDR2 is SQIVND (reference sequence). V dropped 3 bases and J dropped 0 bases, with 11 bases sitting between them. This CDR3 comprises 15 residues. The CDR3, as DNA: TGTGCCAGTAGTATCCCGTTTACGGCTAACTATGGCTACACCTTC. Its protein is CASSIPFTANYGYTF. Full variable domain (remainder filled in from reference TRBV19 and TRBJ1-2): DGGITQSPKYLFRKEGQNVTLSCEQNLNHDAMYWYRQDPGQGLRLIYYSQIVNDFQKGDIAEGYSVSREKKESFPLTVTSAQKNPTAFYLCASSIPFTANYGYTFGSGTRLTVV.

This chain joins TRBV12-3 or TRBV12-4 and TRBJ2-1; maybe TRBD2 (5 bases). Trimming shortened V by 4 bases and J by 6 bases, and 10 bases separated the two germline ends. The CDR3 extends over 13 amino acids. The CDR3 region has the DNA TGTGCCAGCAGTTACGGGGTTACCAATGAGCAGTTCTTC. Amino acids: CASSYGVTNEQFF.

The chain has TRBV7-9 and TRBJ1-3, with D unresolved. The CDR3 runs to 15 residues. Trimming pared 4 bases from V and 4 bases from J, leaving 14 bases between. Germline V CDR1 and CDR2: SEHNR, FQNEAQ (reference sequence). The CDR3, as DNA: TGTGCCAGCAGCTCGGGTCTTAGTATCGGAAACACCATATATTTT. Protein: CASSSGLSIGNTIYF.

This clone has at least ten counts. The chain employs TRBV24-1 and TRBJ2-7; TRBD1 might be the D (6 bases). The CDR3 spans 13 residues. From germline, CDR1 is KGHDR and CDR2 SFDVKD. Trimming removed 10 bases at V and 4 bases at J, with 16 bases between. The CDR3 loop is CATGPGHGYEQYF. Here the CDR3 DNA reads TGTGCCACGGGACCGGGACACGGATACGAGCAGTACTTC.

This clone was detected only a few times. J is TRBJ1-1 and V is TRBV6-5; D remains ambiguous. The CDR3 spans 14 residues. Germline V gene data show CDR1 as MNHEY and CDR2 as SVGAGI. With 5 bases removed from V and 2 bases from J, the gap between germline ends came to 12 bases. The CDR3 region is CASSPLTVNTEAFF. The CDR3 DNA follows: TGTGCCAGCAGTCCCCTAACCGTCAACACTGAAGCTTTCTTT.